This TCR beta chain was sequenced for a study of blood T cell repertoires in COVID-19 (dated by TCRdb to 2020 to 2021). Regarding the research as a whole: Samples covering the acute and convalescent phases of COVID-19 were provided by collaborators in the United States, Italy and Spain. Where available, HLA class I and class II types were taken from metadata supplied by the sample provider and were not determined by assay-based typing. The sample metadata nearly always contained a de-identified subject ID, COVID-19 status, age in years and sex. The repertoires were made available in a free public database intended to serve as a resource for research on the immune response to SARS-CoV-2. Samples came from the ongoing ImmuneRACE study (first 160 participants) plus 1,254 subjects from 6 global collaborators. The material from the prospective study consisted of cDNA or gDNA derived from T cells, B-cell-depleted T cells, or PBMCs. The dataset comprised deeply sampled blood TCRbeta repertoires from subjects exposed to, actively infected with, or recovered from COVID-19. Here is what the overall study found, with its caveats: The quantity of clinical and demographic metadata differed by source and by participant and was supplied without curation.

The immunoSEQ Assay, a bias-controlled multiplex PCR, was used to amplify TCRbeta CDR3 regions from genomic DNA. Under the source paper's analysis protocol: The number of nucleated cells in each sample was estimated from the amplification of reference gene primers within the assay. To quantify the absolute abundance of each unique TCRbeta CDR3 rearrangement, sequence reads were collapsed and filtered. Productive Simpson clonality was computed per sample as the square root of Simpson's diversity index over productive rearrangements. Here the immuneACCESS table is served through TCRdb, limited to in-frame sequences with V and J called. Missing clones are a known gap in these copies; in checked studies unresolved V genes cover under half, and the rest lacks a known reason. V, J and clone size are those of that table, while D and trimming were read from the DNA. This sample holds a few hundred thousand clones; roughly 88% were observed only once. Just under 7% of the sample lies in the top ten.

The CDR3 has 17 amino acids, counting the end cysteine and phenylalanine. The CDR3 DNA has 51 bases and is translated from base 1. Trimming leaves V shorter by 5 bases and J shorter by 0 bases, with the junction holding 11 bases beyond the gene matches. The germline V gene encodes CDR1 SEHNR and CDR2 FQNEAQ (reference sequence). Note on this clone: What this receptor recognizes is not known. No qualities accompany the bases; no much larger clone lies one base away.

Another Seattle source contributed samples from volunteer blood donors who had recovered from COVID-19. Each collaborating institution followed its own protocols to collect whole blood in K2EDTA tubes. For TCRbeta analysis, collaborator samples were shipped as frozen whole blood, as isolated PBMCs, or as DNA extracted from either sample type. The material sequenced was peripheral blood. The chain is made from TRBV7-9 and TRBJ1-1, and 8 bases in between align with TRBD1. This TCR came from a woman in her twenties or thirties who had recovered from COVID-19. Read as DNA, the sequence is TGTGCCAGCAGCCGCCGGGACAGGAACCTTATGAACACTGAAGCTTTCTTT. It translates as CASSRRDRNLMNTEAFF.